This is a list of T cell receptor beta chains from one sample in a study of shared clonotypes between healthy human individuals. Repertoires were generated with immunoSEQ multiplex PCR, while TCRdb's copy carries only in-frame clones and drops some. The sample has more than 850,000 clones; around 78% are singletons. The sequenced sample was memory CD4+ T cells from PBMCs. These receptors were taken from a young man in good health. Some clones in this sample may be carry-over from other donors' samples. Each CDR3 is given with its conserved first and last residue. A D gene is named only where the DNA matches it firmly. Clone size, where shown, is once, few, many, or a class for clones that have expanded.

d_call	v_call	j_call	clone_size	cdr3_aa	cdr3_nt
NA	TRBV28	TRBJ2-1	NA	CASSFGLSYNEQFF	TGTGCCAGCAGTTTTGGCCTGTCCTACAATGAGCAGTTCTTC
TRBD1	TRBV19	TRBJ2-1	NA	CASSITGTGKINEQFF	TGTGCCAGTAGTATAACCGGGACAGGGAAAATCAATGAGCAGTTCTTC
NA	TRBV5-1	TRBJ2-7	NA	CASSLAYEQYF	TGCGCCAGCAGCTTAGCTTACGAGCAGTACTTC
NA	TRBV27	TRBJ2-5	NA	CASSLQGPGETQYF	TGTGCCAGCAGTTTACAGGGTCCTGGGGAGACCCAGTACTTC
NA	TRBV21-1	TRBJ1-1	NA	CASSKGRAGTEAFF	TGTGCCAGCAGCAAAGGGAGGGCGGGCACTGAAGCTTTCTTT
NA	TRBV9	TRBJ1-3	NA	CASSPGVRGLSGNTIYF	TGTGCCAGCAGCCCCGGGGTGAGGGGCCTCTCTGGAAACACCATATATTTT
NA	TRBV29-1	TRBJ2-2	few	CSVEPGRGTGELFF	TGCAGCGTTGAGCCCGGGAGAGGAACCGGGGAGCTGTTTTTT
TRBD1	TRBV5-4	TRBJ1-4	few	CASSIRQGSNEKLFF	TGTGCCAGCAGCATCAGACAGGGTAGTAATGAAAAACTGTTTTTT
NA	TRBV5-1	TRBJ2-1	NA	CASFGLMDTNEQFF	TGCGCCAGCTTCGGACTAATGGACACCAATGAGCAGTTCTTC
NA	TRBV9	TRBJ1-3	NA	CASSVGSPSGNTIYF	TGTGCCAGCAGCGTAGGCAGTCCCTCTGGAAACACCATATATTTT
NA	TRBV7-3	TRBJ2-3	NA	CASSLMGSTDTQYF	TGTGCCAGCAGCTTAATGGGGAGCACAGATACGCAGTATTTT
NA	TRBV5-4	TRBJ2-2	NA	CASSSVRGAAGELFF	TGTGCCAGCAGCTCCGTTCGGGGGGCGGCCGGGGAGCTGTTTTTT
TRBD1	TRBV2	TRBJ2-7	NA	CASRGTGGLEQYF	TGTGCCAGCAGGGGGACAGGGGGCCTCGAGCAGTACTTC
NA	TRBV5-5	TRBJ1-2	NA	CASSVYGLGGGYTF	TGTGCCAGCAGCGTATACGGTTTAGGAGGGGGCTACACCTTC
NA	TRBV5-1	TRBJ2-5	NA	CASRVGGQETQYF	TGCGCCAGCAGGGTGGGGGGCCAAGAGACCCAGTACTTC
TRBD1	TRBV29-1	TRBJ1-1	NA	CSVGTGVGTEAFF	TGCAGCGTGGGGACAGGGGTTGGTACTGAAGCTTTCTTT
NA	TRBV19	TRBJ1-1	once	CASSIGGKNTEAFF	TGTGCCAGTAGTATTGGGGGAAAAAACACTGAAGCTTTCTTT
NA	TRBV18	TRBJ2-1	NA	CASSYTVGGSYNEQFF	TGTGCCAGCTCATATACCGTAGGGGGCTCCTACAATGAGCAGTTCTTC
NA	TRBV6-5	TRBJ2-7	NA	CASSPAPYEQYF	TGTGCCAGCTCTCCGGCACCCTACGAGCAGTACTTC
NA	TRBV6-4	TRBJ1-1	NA	CASSVRPNTEAFF	TGTGCCAGCAGTGTCAGGCCGAACACTGAAGCTTTCTTT
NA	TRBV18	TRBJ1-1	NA	CASSLGTPMNTEAFF	TGTGCCAGCTCACTCGGGACACCCATGAACACTGAAGCTTTCTTT
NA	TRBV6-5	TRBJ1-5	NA	CASSPHPGGDQPQHF	TGTGCCAGCAGCCCACACCCGGGTGGAGATCAGCCCCAGCATTTT
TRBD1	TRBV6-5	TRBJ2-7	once	CASSRDRVSYEQYF	TGTGCCAGCAGCCGGGACAGGGTCTCCTACGAGCAGTACTTC
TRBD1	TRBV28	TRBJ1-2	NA	CASRPPDGTGGNDGYTF	TGTGCCAGCAGGCCTCCTGACGGGACAGGGGGGAATGATGGCTACACCTTC
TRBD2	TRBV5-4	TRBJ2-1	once	CASSSGRAGNEQFF	TGTGCCAGCAGCTCCGGGAGGGCCGGGAATGAGCAGTTCTTC
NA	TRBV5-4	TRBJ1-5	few	CASSLDREPYGTWSNQPQHF	TGTGCCAGCAGCTTAGATCGCGAACCATATGGGACATGGAGCAATCAGCCCCAGCATTTT
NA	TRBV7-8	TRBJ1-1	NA	CASSPAGFSTEAFF	TGTGCCAGCAGCCCAGCAGGGTTTTCGACTGAAGCTTTCTTT
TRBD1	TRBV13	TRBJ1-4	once	CASSNTGGAFGKLFF	TGTGCCAGCAGCAATACAGGGGGCGCTTTCGGAAAACTGTTTTTT
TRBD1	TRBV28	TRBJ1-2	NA	CASSAGGSNYGYTF	TGTGCCAGCAGCGCAGGGGGCTCTAACTATGGCTACACCTTC
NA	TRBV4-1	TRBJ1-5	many	CASSQDGGGLSNQPQHF	TGCGCCAGCAGCCAAGATGGAGGAGGGTTAAGTAATCAGCCCCAGCATTTT
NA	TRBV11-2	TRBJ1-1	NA	CASSLLNRDTEAFF	TGTGCCAGCAGCCTGTTGAACCGAGACACTGAAGCTTTCTTT
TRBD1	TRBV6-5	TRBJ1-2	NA	CASIKLGTDYGYTF	TGTGCCAGCATTAAGTTGGGGACAGACTATGGCTACACCTTC
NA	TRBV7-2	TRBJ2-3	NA	CASSMDSTGGRTQYF	TGTGCCAGCAGCATGGACTCGACTGGGGGCCGTACGCAGTATTTT
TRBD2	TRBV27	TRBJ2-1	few	CASSLGRLAYNEQFF	TGTGCCAGCAGTTTAGGCCGACTAGCGTACAATGAGCAGTTCTTC
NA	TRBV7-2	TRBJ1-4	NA	CASSTSGAINEKLFF	TGTGCCAGCAGCACATCCGGGGCCATTAATGAAAAACTGTTTTTT
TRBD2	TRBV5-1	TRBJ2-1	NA	CASSFQGLAGDEQFF	TGCGCCAGCAGCTTCCAGGGACTAGCGGGAGATGAGCAGTTCTTC
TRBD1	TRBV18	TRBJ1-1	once	CASSLGQGKLNTEAFF	TGTGCCAGCTCCCTTGGACAGGGGAAATTGAACACTGAAGCTTTCTTT
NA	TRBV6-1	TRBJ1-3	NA	CASSQRDRTGNTIYF	TGTGCCAGCAGCCAACGGGACCGGACGGGAAACACCATATATTTT
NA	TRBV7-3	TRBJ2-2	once	CASSFLSEGELFF	TGTGCCAGCAGCTTCCTGAGCGAAGGGGAGCTGTTTTTT
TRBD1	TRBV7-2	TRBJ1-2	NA	CASRGGQVDGYTF	TGTGCCAGCAGAGGTGGACAGGTAGATGGCTACACCTTC
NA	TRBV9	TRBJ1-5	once	CASSVGPLGQPQHF	TGTGCCAGCAGCGTAGGTCCCCTGGGGCAGCCCCAGCATTTT
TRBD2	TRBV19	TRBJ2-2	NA	CASSIWPGTSGKSTGELFF	TGTGCCAGTAGTATCTGGCCCGGGACTAGCGGGAAGAGCACCGGGGAGCTGTTTTTT
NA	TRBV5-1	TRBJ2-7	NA	CASSLSLPPHEQYF	TGCGCCAGCAGCTTGTCGTTACCTCCCCACGAGCAGTACTTC
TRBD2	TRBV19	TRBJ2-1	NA	CASSYRLAGVNEQFF	TGTGCCAGTAGTTATAGACTAGCGGGAGTGAATGAGCAGTTCTTC
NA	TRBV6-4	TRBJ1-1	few	CASSDRGGTEAFF	TGTGCCAGCAGTGACAGGGGGGGAACTGAAGCTTTCTTT
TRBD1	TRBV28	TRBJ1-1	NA	CASSPRGHGNTEAFF	TGTGCCAGCAGTCCCAGGGGGCACGGGAACACTGAAGCTTTCTTT
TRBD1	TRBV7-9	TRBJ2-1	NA	CASSSRQGSYNEQFF	TGTGCCAGCAGCTCCCGACAGGGATCCTACAATGAGCAGTTCTTC
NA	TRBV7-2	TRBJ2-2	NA	CASSAHVAANTGELFF	TGTGCCAGCAGCGCTCACGTGGCCGCGAACACCGGGGAGCTGTTTTTT
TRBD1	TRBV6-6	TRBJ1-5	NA	CASRVTGPDRNQPQHF	TGTGCCAGCAGGGTGACAGGGCCTGACCGCAATCAGCCCCAGCATTTT
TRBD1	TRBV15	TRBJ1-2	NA	CATSRVRTGDGYTF	TGTGCCACCAGCAGAGTACGAACAGGGGATGGCTACACCTTC
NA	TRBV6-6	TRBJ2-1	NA	CASSYPARADEQFF	TGTGCCAGCAGTTACCCGGCTCGGGCCGATGAGCAGTTCTTC
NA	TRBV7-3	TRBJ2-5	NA	CASSPGAEETQYF	TGTGCCAGCAGCCCAGGGGCTGAAGAGACCCAGTACTTC
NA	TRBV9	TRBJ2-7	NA	CASSVTSYEQYF	TGTGCCAGCAGCGTCACCTCCTACGAGCAGTACTTC
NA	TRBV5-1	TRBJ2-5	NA	CASSLGSQETQYF	TGCGCCAGCAGCCTGGGGAGCCAAGAGACCCAGTACTTC
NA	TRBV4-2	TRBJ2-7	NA	CASSYSEGGDYEQYF	TGTGCCAGCAGCTATAGCGAGGGGGGGGACTACGAGCAGTACTTC